This TCR beta chain was profiled in a study of T cell responses to AZD1222 COVID-19 vaccine. General study points: At 160-218 and 743-854, vaccine-associated CD4 TCRs were dominant, and they spanned spike.

V lost 0 bases to trimming and J lost 4 bases, with 17 bases between them. Per germline, CDR1 SGDLS and CDR2 YYNGEE. This CDR3 is built from 16 residues. This table comes from immunoSEQ multiplex PCR, and its TCRdb copy is limited to in-frame clones, with some not included. The table records 110,000 to 150,000 clones, approximately 91% of them present only once. A word on this clone: The antigen remains undetermined.

The sequenced sample was peripheral blood, obtained 28 days after the second AZD1222 dose. V gene TRBV9 combines with J gene TRBJ2-7, with D possibly being TRBD2 (7 bases). This TCR derives from an adult who received the AZD1222 COVID-19 vaccine. CDR3: CASSVEAQGGGYEQYF. The CDR3 nucleotides are TGTGCCAGCAGCGTAGAAGCTCAGGGAGGGGGATACGAGCAGTACTTC. The variable domain in full, completed from reference TRBV9 and TRBJ2-7, reads DSGVTQTPKHLITATGQRVTLRCSPRSGDLSVYWYQQSLDQGLQFLIQYYNGEERAKGNILERFSAQQFPDLHSELNLSSLELGDSALYFCASSVEAQGGGYEQYFGPGTRLTVT.